The source of this T cell receptor beta chain is a study of CD8+ T cells in alopecia areata. Findings of the study overall: Lesional scalp, notably in alopecia totalis/universalis, had clonality above that of normal scalp.

Concerning this clone: The antigen remains unidentified.

The CDR3 is 13 residues long. After removal of 4 bases from V and 3 bases from J, the junction contained 4 bases not matched to a gene. The germline CDR1 and CDR2 sequences are SQVTM and ANQGSEA. The investigators collected lesional scalp punch biopsies and peripheral blood from alopecia areata patients. It was cDNA, reverse transcribed from extracted RNA, that served as the sequencing template. Sequenced by immunoSEQ multiplex PCR; TCRdb stores in-frame clones only, minus some. The table has over 200,000 clones, roughly 57% seen once. This specimen was CD4+ T cells sorted from blood, taken at week 0. V and J are TRBV29-1 and TRBJ2-7; TRBD1 matches at 9 bases. The TCR originated in a human donor with alopecia areata. The DNA for the CDR3 is TGCAGCGTTGTCGGGACAGGGAGCTACGAGCAGTACTTC. Amino acids: CSVVGTGSYEQYF.